The present entry profiles one T cell receptor (beta chain) with its context. Time point here: week 3, after first cycle of checkpoint inhibitor. One draw preceded checkpoint blockade; another followed its first cycle at week 3. Response was assessed by RECIST 1.1 at 12 weeks, except a couple of rapid progressors. No patient had earlier systemic cancer treatment, concurrent immunosuppressants, or another active cancer. This sample was taken from a study of blood T cell dynamics during melanoma immunotherapy. Study as a whole: Patients with metastatic melanoma got pembrolizumab or nivolumab-ipilimumab as first-line care.

The trim removed 8 bases at V and 7 bases at J, leaving 13 bases unmatched. This CDR3 has 15 residues. Germline V gene lookup returns CDR1 SNHLY and CDR2 FYNNEI. The data were produced by immunoSEQ multiplex PCR, yet TCRdb's version contains in-frame clones alone and is incomplete. The table shows under 15,000 clones, with around 90% occurring only once. The clonotype comes from a human donor with melanoma. The sequencing here drew on effector memory CD8+ T cells from blood, taken from a patient treated with checkpoint blockade. V usage is TRBV2 and J usage is TRBJ2-1, with 8 bases lining up with TRBD2. CDR3 amino acids: CASLGTSGGSNEQFF. CDR3 nucleotide sequence: TGTGCCAGCTTGGGCACTAGCGGAGGCTCTAATGAGCAGTTCTTC.